This T cell receptor (beta chain) was found in a study of identical twins. General observations from the study: Twin sharing of out-of-frame TCR alpha was underestimated by models in monozygotic pairs.

Unmatched junction bases numbered 10, after V lost 6 bases and J lost 8 bases. CDR3 length: 16 amino acids. Per the germline V gene, CDR1 is DFQATT and CDR2 is SNEGSKA (reference sequence). Many counts were recorded for this clonotype. What it recognizes is unknown. After template switching added a universal primer site, the resulting cDNA carried unique molecular identifiers. A single record per CDR3 protein comes from TCRdb applying MiXCR to the 5' RACE reads. The repertoire holds hundreds of thousands of distinct CDR3 sequences, with 8.5% to 9.5% as singletons. The same data also went into a second study, on yellow fever vaccine responses in identical twins. This second report adds: Reports say the vaccine T cell response in twins looked partly convergent and partly personalized.

Sequences were obtained from CD8+ T cells sorted from blood. V is TRBV20-1 and J is TRBJ2-1, with 16 bases matching TRBD2. The sequence was collected from a woman aged 18-29 years in good health. The CDR3 DNA follows: TGCAGTGCACCCCCCCCGGGACTAGCGGGAGGGGATGAGCAGTTCTTC. It yields the protein CSAPPPGLAGGDEQFF.